These 6 T cell receptor beta chains were all obtained from the same sample, sequenced in a study of T cells in Graves' hyperthyroidism and ophthalmopathy. RNA transcripts gave rise to amplified TCR beta CDR3 regions. The HTBI set primed first-round TCR CDR3 RT-PCR. MiXCR, applied by TCRdb to the multiplex PCR reads, yields one record per CDR3 protein. This table has about 560,000 distinct CDR3 sequences, over 15% appearing once. Sequencing used blood. The source of these receptors is a woman aged 18-35 years with Graves' hyperthyroidism.

The table lists this clonotype with a few counts. V is TRBV5-1 and J is TRBJ1-6; TRBD1 is a possible D gene (5 bases). V was trimmed by 2 bases and J by 3 bases, leaving 9 bases between them. CDR3 size: 15 residues. CDR1 is SGHRS, CDR2 YFSETQ, per germline. In nucleotides, the CDR3 is TGCGCCAGCAGCTTCGACAGAGTCTATAATTCACCCCTCCACTTT. Translated: CASSFDRVYNSPLHF.

This clonotype came up many times. V gene TRBV11-2 combines with J gene TRBJ2-7, with D perhaps matching TRBD1 or TRBD2 (7 bases each). The V gene lost 5 bases and the J gene lost 2 bases, with 13 bases spanning the gap. This CDR3 is built from 14 residues. Germline lookup yields CDR1 SGHAT and CDR2 FQNNGV. CDR3 nucleotide sequence: TGTGCCAGCAGCGGACAGGCGGGGGCCTACGAGCAGTACTTC. It is translated as CASSGQAGAYEQYF.

The chain links TRBV6-1 to TRBJ1-1; TRBD1 agrees at 7 bases. V was clipped by 6 bases and J by 0 bases; unmatched bases: 7. Germline V gene data show CDR1 as MNHNS and CDR2 as SASEGT. The CDR3 extends over 15 amino acids. The CDR3 sequence is CASSSPGQMNTEAFF. The CDR3 DNA sequence: TGTGCCAGCAGCAGTCCGGGACAGATGAACACTGAAGCTTTCTTT.

The chain combines TRBV11-3 with TRBJ2-7; 9 bases line up with TRBD1. The trim removed 6 bases at V and 5 bases at J, leaving 11 bases unmatched. Germline CDR1 and CDR2: SGHNT and YENEEA. This CDR3 region has 15 residues. The CDR3 sequence is CASRFTGTGINEQYF. The CDR3 DNA is TGTGCCAGCAGATTCACCGGGACAGGGATCAACGAGCAGTACTTC.

This clonotype was seen only a few times. CDR3 sequence (DNA): TGTGCTAGTGGTTTGGTGGGGAGGTACACTGAAGCTTTCTTT. Its translation is CASGLVGRYTEAFF. The chain links TRBV12-5 to TRBJ1-1; D is ambiguous. The CDR3 is made up of 14 amino acids. Trimming removed 0 bases from V and 3 bases from J, with 8 bases in between. Germline loops: CDR1 LGHNT, CDR2 FRNRAP.

This clonotype was observed a handful of times. The V gene is TRBV6-1, the J gene TRBJ1-5; the match to TRBD1 covers 12 bases. This CDR3 contains 15 residues. With V trimmed by 4 bases and J by 7 bases, 5 bases remained unmatched. CDR1 is MNHNS and CDR2 is SASEGT in the germline V gene. CDR3 nucleotide sequence: TGTGCCAGCAGTGGGGGGACAGGGGGCGCGCAGCCCCAGCATTTT. Its protein product is CASSGGTGGAQPQHF.